This TCR beta chain was profiled in a study of post-analysis software for immune sequencing data. Study-wide context: Clinical courses comprised relapsing-remitting, secondary progressive and progressive-relapsing multiple sclerosis. The study, taken as a whole, reports: The authors found that F measure strongly co-clustered same-batch samples. Normalized Chao1 diversity was significantly reduced in patients versus controls. In patients, TRBV5-6, TRBV5-1 and TRBV20-1 belonged to five TRBV segments found more frequently than in controls.

Points on this clonotype: Its matching antigen is unknown. A junction end diverges from the germline sequence, so it may reflect a read error.

Unique-molecular-identifier-tagged TCR beta cDNA libraries were used. Once about 0.95 to 10 million T cells were used, about 490,000 cDNA molecules resulted. TCRdb reanalysed the PCR reads using MiXCR and keeps one entry per CDR3 protein. The data contain 650,000 to 850,000 distinct CDR3 sequences, more than 45% of them singletons. CDR3 length: 13 amino acids. Germline CDR1 and CDR2: SGDLS and YYNGEE. Sequencing input: blood. The sequence was collected from a girl aged 5-17 years with multiple sclerosis. V and J are TRBV9 and TRBJ2-5; D is unclear. CDR3 coding DNA: TGTGCCAGCAGCGGACAATTCCAAGGGACCCAGTACTTC. Protein sequence: CASSGQFQGTQYF. Drawing the rest from reference TRBV9 and TRBJ2-5, the complete variable domain is DSGVTQTPKHLITATGQRVTLRCSPRSGDLSVYWYQQSLDQGLQFLIQYYNGEERAKGNILERFSAQQFPDLHSELNLSSLELGDSALYFCASSGQFQGTQYFGPGTRLLVL.